Listed below are T cell receptor beta chains from one sample, sequenced in a study of blood T cells in healthy people across ages. TCRdb itself ran the 5' RACE reads through MiXCR, one entry per CDR3 protein. The sample carries about 970,000 distinct CDR3 sequences, roughly 51% recorded once. Sequencing used blood. The receptors here all came from a woman in her sixties or seventies in good health. Both conserved end residues are part of each CDR3. The D gene is left open where the match is weak. Clone size, where shown, is once, few, many, or a class for clones that have expanded.

len	d_gene	j_gene	abundance	v_gene	CDR3aa	CDR3nt
16	NA	TRBJ2-3	NA	TRBV18	CASSPDSDNPPDTQYF	TGTGCCAGCTCACCCGACAGCGACAATCCCCCAGATACGCAGTATTTT
13	NA	TRBJ2-3	many	TRBV7-9	CASSLANTDTQYF	TGTGCCAGCAGCTTAGCGAACACAGATACGCAGTATTTT
14	NA	TRBJ1-2	few	TRBV29-1	CSVPSQGQYYGYTF	TGCAGCGTTCCCTCCCAGGGACAATACTATGGCTACACCTTC
14	NA	TRBJ1-1	NA	TRBV4-3	CASSQERWGSEAFF	TGCGCCAGCAGCCAAGAGAGGTGGGGGTCTGAAGCTTTCTTT
13	NA	TRBJ2-2	NA	TRBV5-1	CASSLSSARELFF	TGCGCCAGCAGCTTGAGCTCGGCTCGGGAGCTGTTTTTT
17	TRBD2	TRBJ2-7	many	TRBV20-1	CSARDPRLAGGTYEQYF	TGCAGTGCTAGAGATCCCCGGCTAGCGGGAGGCACCTACGAGCAGTACTTC
13	NA	TRBJ2-7	few	TRBV5-6	CASSWDISYEQYF	TGTGCCAGCAGCTGGGACATCTCCTACGAGCAGTACTTC
16	TRBD1	TRBJ2-4	few	TRBV5-1	CASSQVYRGRSNIQYF	TGCGCCAGCAGCCAAGTTTACAGGGGTCGATCCAACATTCAGTACTTC
16	TRBD2	TRBJ2-3	few	TRBV5-1	CASSRSLAGGEDTQYF	TGCGCCAGCAGCAGGAGCCTAGCGGGAGGTGAAGATACGCAGTATTTT
14	TRBD1	TRBJ2-5	NA	TRBV12-3/TRBV12-4	CAGSKGGSQETQYF	TGTGCCGGCAGCAAAGGGGGCTCTCAAGAGACCCAGTACTTC
14	TRBD1	TRBJ1-5	NA	TRBV5-5	CASSPGQTNQPQHF	TGTGCCAGCAGCCCGGGACAGACAAATCAGCCCCAGCATTTT
18	NA	TRBJ2-3	once	TRBV9	CASSPHPRTTTSTDTQYF	TGTGCCAGCAGCCCCCACCCCCGGACTACTACTAGCACAGATACGCAGTATTTT
19	TRBD2	TRBJ2-6	NA	TRBV27	CASSLSRLASTSGANVLTF	TGTGCCAGCAGTTTATCCCGACTAGCCTCTACCTCTGGGGCCAACGTCCTGACTTTC
19	NA	TRBJ2-3	NA	TRBV4-2	CASSLRGSVREGVTDTQYF	TGTGCCAGCAGCCTAAGGGGTAGCGTTCGAGAGGGAGTCACAGATACGCAGTATTTT
13	NA	TRBJ2-3	NA	TRBV9	CASSVGPPDTQYF	TGTGCCAGCAGCGTGGGCCCTCCAGATACGCAGTATTTT
15	TRBD2	TRBJ2-7	few	TRBV10-3	CAISESGSGSYEQYF	TGTGCCATCAGTGAGTCGGGTAGCGGGAGTTACGAGCAGTACTTC
14	NA	TRBJ2-7	few	TRBV27	CASRARGNSYEQYF	TGTGCCAGCAGAGCTAGGGGAAACTCCTACGAGCAGTACTTC
15	TRBD2	TRBJ2-4	NA	TRBV2	CASSERIAGAARQYF	TGTGCCAGCAGTGAAAGAATAGCGGGGGCGGCCAGACAGTACTTC
15	TRBD2	TRBJ2-5	NA	TRBV5-1	CASSAKAGVVETQYF	TGCGCCAGCAGCGCTAAAGCGGGAGTGGTAGAGACCCAGTACTTC
13	NA	TRBJ1-2	NA	TRBV15	CATSRPQDYGHTF	TGTGCCACCAGCAGACCCCAGGATTATGGCCACACCTTC
15	NA	TRBJ2-3	NA	TRBV9	CASSVEEGDTDTQYF	TGTGCCAGCAGCGTAGAGGAGGGGGACACAGATACGCAGTATTTT
16	TRBD2	TRBJ2-5	NA	TRBV4-1	CASSQTLGGYQETQYF	TGCGCCAGCAGCCAGACCCTCGGGGGGTACCAAGAGACCCAGTACTTC
13	TRBD2	TRBJ2-1	NA	TRBV20-1	CSASGTSGRTQFF	TGCAGTGCTTCCGGGACTAGCGGGAGGACGCAGTTCTTC
15	NA	TRBJ2-5	few	TRBV7-8	CASSSGGLYQETQYF	TGTGCCAGCAGTTCGGGGGGCTTGTACCAAGAGACCCAGTACTTC
13	NA	TRBJ2-3	NA	TRBV29-1	CSVAGVSTDTRYF	TGCAGCGTGGCAGGGGTTAGCACAGATACGCGGTATTTT
13	NA	TRBJ2-3	NA	TRBV6-4	CASSDGRTDTQYF	TGTGCCAGCAGTGACGGGAGGACAGATACGCAGTATTTT
14	TRBD1	TRBJ1-2	many	TRBV12-3/TRBV12-4	CASSQGTGGGGYTF	TGTGCCAGCAGCCAGGGGACAGGTGGAGGGGGCTACACCTTC
14	TRBD2	TRBJ2-5	NA	TRBV11-2	CASSWGLAFNEQYF	TGTGCCAGCAGCTGGGGACTAGCGTTCAATGAGCAGTACTTC
13	NA	TRBJ1-1	many	TRBV6-1	CASSETLPTEAFF	TGTGCCAGCAGTGAAACCTTGCCCACTGAAGCTTTCTTT
15	NA	TRBJ2-3	NA	TRBV4-3	CASSQDMRHTDTQYF	TGCGCCAGCAGCCAAGATATGCGGCACACAGATACGCAGTATTTT
19	NA	TRBJ2-4	once	TRBV7-9	CASSLGFGGLGRSKNIQYF	TGTGCCAGCAGCTTAGGCTTTGGGGGCTTGGGGCGAAGCAAAAACATTCAGTACTTC
19	TRBD2	TRBJ2-7	NA	TRBV15	CATSRGTSGRVFFYNEQYF	TGTGCCACCAGCAGAGGGACTAGCGGGAGGGTCTTTTTCTACAATGAGCAGTACTTC
15	NA	TRBJ2-7	NA	TRBV4-1	CASSKTDSRPYEQYF	TGCGCCAGCAGTAAGACGGACTCCCGACCCTACGAGCAGTACTTC
14	NA	TRBJ2-2	few	TRBV11-2	CASSGLGEAGELFF	TGTGCCAGCAGCGGACTGGGCGAGGCCGGGGAGCTGTTTTTT
11	NA	TRBJ2-7	NA	TRBV6-1	CASSIDVEQYF	TGTGCCAGCAGTATAGACGTCGAGCAGTACTTC
13	NA	TRBJ2-7	NA	TRBV20-1	CSATPGSEYEQYF	TGCAGTGCCACCCCAGGGTCGGAATACGAGCAGTACTTC
13	TRBD1	TRBJ2-2	NA	TRBV28	CASGDRAAGELFF	TGTGCCAGCGGGGACAGGGCCGCCGGGGAGCTGTTTTTT
17	NA	TRBJ2-5	few	TRBV25-1	CASSEPGFGRYQETQYF	TGTGCCAGCAGTGAACCGGGGTTTGGGCGGTACCAAGAGACCCAGTACTTC
14	NA	TRBJ2-5	NA	TRBV28	CASSGGQPDETQYF	TGTGCCAGCAGTGGTGGACAGCCGGACGAGACCCAGTACTTC
14	NA	TRBJ2-1	few	TRBV3-1	CASSQGFGRAAQFF	TGTGCCAGCAGCCAAGGGTTCGGACGAGCTGCGCAGTTCTTC
17	TRBD1	TRBJ2-3	NA	TRBV5-1	CASSLMFGTGLTDTQYF	TGCGCCAGCAGCTTGATGTTTGGGACAGGGCTGACAGATACGCAGTATTTT
20	TRBD2	TRBJ2-3	NA	TRBV4-1	CASSQVLGLLAGVRADTQYF	TGCGCCAGCAGCCAAGTCCTAGGATTACTAGCGGGAGTTAGGGCAGATACGCAGTATTTT
17	TRBD1	TRBJ2-3	NA	TRBV6-1	CASSEWAGTGGTDTQYF	TGTGCCAGCAGTGAATGGGCGGGGACAGGCGGCACAGATACGCAGTATTTT
12	NA	TRBJ1-2	NA	TRBV25-1	CASSGYAYGYTF	TGTGCCAGCAGTGGATACGCTTATGGCTACACCTTC
16	TRBD1	TRBJ2-7	NA	TRBV28	CASSSKTLGQLNEQYF	TGTGCCAGCAGTTCCAAAACTCTGGGACAGCTCAACGAGCAGTACTTC
16	NA	TRBJ2-5	NA	TRBV7-9	CASSLGGSGYQETQYF	TGTGCCAGCAGCTTAGGGGGTAGCGGTTATCAAGAGACCCAGTACTTC
14	NA	TRBJ1-2	NA	TRBV20-1	CSASRKSGNYGYTF	TGCAGTGCTAGTCGTAAGTCAGGGAACTATGGCTACACCTTC
14	NA	TRBJ2-2	NA	TRBV29-1	CSVVRGPPTGELFF	TGCAGCGTTGTGAGAGGGCCGCCCACCGGGGAGCTGTTTTTT
14	NA	TRBJ2-5	NA	TRBV25-1	CASGGWDTQETQYF	TGTGCCAGCGGGGGTTGGGACACTCAAGAGACCCAGTACTTC
16	TRBD1	TRBJ2-7	NA	TRBV6-2/TRBV6-3	CASSYSGQGARYEQYF	TGTGCCAGCAGTTACTCCGGACAGGGGGCGAGATACGAGCAGTACTTC
14	NA	TRBJ2-7	NA	TRBV11-2	CASSFGLGNYEQYF	TGTGCCAGCAGCTTCGGCCTAGGAAACTACGAGCAGTACTTC
17	NA	TRBJ2-4	few	TRBV5-1	CASSFSGETLAKNIQYF	TGCGCCAGCAGTTTTAGCGGAGAAACCTTAGCCAAAAACATTCAGTACTTC
17	NA	TRBJ2-1	NA	TRBV20-1	CSARVPLASSSYNEQFF	TGCAGTGCTAGAGTCCCTTTAGCGTCGAGCTCCTACAATGAGCAGTTCTTC
16	NA	TRBJ2-1	few	TRBV11-2	CASSLEPLIILNEQFF	TGTGCCAGCAGCTTAGAACCTCTCATTATACTCAATGAGCAGTTCTTC